These 26 T cell receptor beta chains originate from one sample sequenced in a study of molecular identifiers for immune sequencing clone quantification. In TCRdb, the PCR reads were re-called with MiXCR into one record per CDR3 protein. The repertoire holds more than 450,000 distinct CDR3 sequences, around 25% seen once, with around 0.79% in the top ten. Sequenced sample: naive CD8+ T cells from blood, with Jurkat cell RNA spiked in. Subset of the sample: FACS-sorted CD8+CD4-CCR7+CD45RA+ naive T cells. These receptors all stem from a human donor in good health. Some libraries in this study had Jurkat cell RNA spiked in.

This clonotype was detected only a few times. This rearrangement joins TRBV23-1 to TRBJ2-1, with TRBD1 matching 9 bases. TRBV23-1 is marked as an open reading frame, function uncertain. The CDR3 runs 18 residues. Losses at the gene ends were 7 bases for V and 2 bases for J; bases not matched to a gene: 15. Here the CDR3 reads CASIAAGIRDRAYNEQFF. CDR3 DNA sequence: TGCGCCAGCATAGCGGCCGGAATCCGGGACAGGGCCTACAATGAGCAGTTCTTC.

This clonotype was observed a handful of times. The rearrangement links TRBV7-3 to TRBJ2-2; D is perhaps TRBD1 (5 bases). Trimming took 5 bases from V and 8 from J, leaving 18 bases between them. Germline loops: CDR1 SGHTA, CDR2 FQGTGA. CDR3 size: 15 residues. DNA of the CDR3: TGTGCCAGCAGCCCATTGTCAGGGCCAGGTGGGGAGCTGTTTTTT. It encodes CASSPLSGPGGELFF.

This rearrangement joins TRBV6-1 to TRBJ1-3; a weak D match, TRBD1 (5 bases). V was clipped by 3 bases and J by 11 bases, with 14 bases between them. Germline lookup yields CDR1 MNHNS and CDR2 SASEGT. The CDR3 runs to 13 residues. CDR3 protein: CASSDFDSQPIYF. The CDR3 DNA reads as TGTGCCAGCAGTGATTTCGACAGCCAGCCCATATATTTT.

The rearrangement uses TRBV30 and TRBJ2-1, with TRBD2 matching over 8 bases. CDR3 length equals 13 residues. The V and J ends lost 1 base and 8 bases, in that order; junction bases with no gene match: 4. Germline V gives CDR1 GTSNPN, CDR2 SVGIG (reference sequence). CDR3 DNA: TGTGCCTGGAGTGCCTCTAGCGGGCATGAGCAGTTCTTC. Protein product: CAWSASSGHEQFF.

This clonotype was detected ten times or more. In DNA form, the CDR3 reads TGTGCCAGCAGTCCACTCACGGGACAGGGAATTTCAGATACGCAGTATTTT. Translating it yields CASSPLTGQGISDTQYF. This chain uses TRBV28 with TRBJ2-3; 9 bases match TRBD1. Germline CDR1 reads MDHEN; CDR2 reads SYDVKM. The CDR3 runs to 17 residues. The ends lost 5 bases at V and 4 bases at J; junction bases unmatched: 13.

Concerning this clonotype: One end of the junction fails to match germline, which may point to a read error. The chain combines TRBV5-3 with TRBJ1-1; no firm D call. TRBV5-3 is labeled an ORF, and its function is uncertain. This CDR3 is built from 13 residues. The CDR3 region has the DNA TGTGCCAGCAGCTTCCCCGGGAACACTGAAGCTTCCTTT. Residues: CASSFPGNTEASF.

This clonotype came up a few times. The genes are TRBV12-3 or TRBV12-4 and TRBJ2-7; maybe TRBD1 (5 bases). The CDR3 is 17 residues long. Trimming cost V 4 bases and J 3 bases, with 22 bases left between them. The CDR3 here is CASSSLHPRANHYEQYF. CDR3 DNA sequence: TGTGCCAGCAGTTCGCTCCACCCCAGGGCAAATCACTACGAGCAGTACTTC.

The sample holds many counts of this clonotype. The rearrangement links TRBV7-6 to TRBJ2-3; 9 bases match TRBD2. CDR1 is SGHVS and CDR2 is FNYEAQ in the germline V gene. CDR3 length: 19 amino acids. Trimming took 0 bases from V and 6 from J; bases not matched to a gene: 16. The CDR3 sequence is CASSLAVGRLAALLDTQYF. The CDR3 DNA sequence: TGTGCCAGCAGCTTAGCGGTCGGGAGACTAGCGGCCCTTCTGGATACGCAGTATTTT. The full variable domain, completed using reference TRBV7-6 and TRBJ2-3, is GAGVSQSPRYKVTKRGQDVALRCDPISGHVSLYWYRQALGQGPEFLTYFNYEAQQDKSGLPNDRFSAERPEGSISTLTIQRTEQRDSAMYRCASSLAVGRLAALLDTQYFGPGTRLTVL.

As regards this clonotype: One end of the junction fails to match germline, which may point to a read error. The chain recombines TRBV23-1 with TRBJ1-5, with D unresolved. TRBV23-1 is an ORF for which the function is uncertain. This CDR3 spans 15 amino acids. The DNA of the CDR3 is TGCGCCAGCGGTCAAAAACGCAGGATGGATCAGCCCCAGCATTTT. Its translation is CASGQKRRMDQPQHF.

Concerning this clonotype: The junction and the germline gene differ at one end; a read error may be behind it. The chain links TRBV27 to TRBJ2-7; D not resolved. Germline CDR1 is MNHEY and CDR2 is SMNVEV (reference sequence). This CDR3 has 13 residues. The CDR3 DNA is TGTGCCAGCCAACTCGGACGGGCCTACGAGCAGCACTTC. Translated, it gives CASQLGRAYEQHF.

This clonotype appeared a few times. The chain has TRBV7-6 and TRBJ1-3; perhaps TRBD1 as D (6 bases). The V gene lost 1 base and the J gene lost 1 base, with 17 bases spanning the gap. Germline CDR1 SGHVS, CDR2 FNYEAQ. The CDR3 is 18 amino acids. CDR3 in amino acids: CASSLDPPYRVSGNTIYF. In DNA, the CDR3 is TGTGCCAGCAGCTTAGATCCCCCGTACAGGGTTTCTGGAAACACCATATATTTT.

There are many counts of this clonotype. This sequence joins TRBV12-3 or TRBV12-4 and TRBJ2-3; D remains unclear. V gave up 6 bases and J gave up 6 bases, with 10 bases separating them. The CDR3 has 12 residues. The CDR3 spells CASRSTWDTQYF. CDR3 nucleotides: TGTGCCAGCAGGTCGACGTGGGATACGCAGTATTTT.

The V and J genes are TRBV7-9 and TRBJ1-1; the D is unclear. Germline loops: CDR1 SEHNR, CDR2 FQNEAQ (reference sequence). This CDR3 has 17 amino acids. CDR3 sequence reads: CANSLEGMAGQDTEAFF. Here the CDR3 DNA reads TGTGCGAACAGCCTCGAAGGGATGGCCGGGCAGGACACTGAAGCTTTCTTT. Full variable domain (missing parts from reference TRBV7-9 and TRBJ1-1): DTGVSQNPRHKITKRGQNVTFRCDPISEHNRLYWYRQTLGQGPEFLTYFQNEAQLEKSRLLSDRFSAERPKGSFSTLEIQRTEQGDSAMYLCANSLEGMAGQDTEAFFGQGTRLTVV.

The rearrangement joins TRBV27 to TRBJ2-2, with a weak D call TRBD2 (5 bases). The germline gives CDR1 MNHEY, CDR2 SMNVEV (reference sequence). The ends were cut back, 3 bases at V and 5 bases at J, with 10 bases in the middle. The CDR3 loop spans 14 amino acids. The CDR3 loop is CASSFRGWTGELFF. CDR3 nucleotide sequence: TGTGCCAGCAGTTTTCGGGGATGGACCGGGGAGCTGTTTTTT.

This clonotype was observed a few times. The chain couples TRBV28 to TRBJ2-5; 8 bases map to TRBD2. The germline V gene has CDR1 MDHEN and CDR2 SYDVKM. The CDR3 has 17 amino acids. The V segment lost 4 bases and the J segment 5 bases; nucleotides outside the gene matches: 15. CDR3 in DNA: TGTGCCAGCAGTTCGCCATATCCCGGGAGGGCGTCGGAGACCCAGTACTTC. It encodes CASSSPYPGRASETQYF.

As for this clonotype: This could be a read error, since a much larger clone is one nucleotide away. J is TRBJ2-5 and V is TRBV28; D might be TRBD2 (5 bases). V lost 4 bases and J 1 base, leaving 16 bases between the germline ends. This CDR3 is built from 16 residues. Germline V CDR1 and CDR2: MDHEN, SYDVKM. The CDR3 region has the DNA TGTGCCAGCAGTTCCAACCAGCGGTTAATCCAAGAGACCCAGTACTTC. Translating it yields CASSSNQRLIQETQYF.

This clonotype was picked up a small number of times. V and J are TRBV6-2 or TRBV6-3 and TRBJ1-2; 8 bases are shared with TRBD1. The ends lost 7 bases at V and 6 bases at J; junction bases unmatched: 7. Germline-derived CDR1 and CDR2 are MNHEY and SVGEGT. The CDR3 totals 13 residues. The CDR3 sequence: CASTQTGGHGYTF. Written as DNA, the CDR3 is TGTGCCAGCACCCAAACAGGGGGTCATGGCTACACCTTC.

This clonotype occurred a few times. The chain recombines TRBV4-2 with TRBJ2-7; D may be TRBD2 (6 bases). The germline V gene has CDR1 LGHNA and CDR2 YNFKEQ. The V end was cut by 1 base, the J end by 3 bases, with 10 bases between. This CDR3 is built from 14 residues. The CDR3 nucleotides are TGTGCCAGCAGCCAAGCACCCGGGAGCTACGAGCAGTACTTC. As protein: CASSQAPGSYEQYF.

The CDR3 here is CASSRDFYNEQFF. DNA of the CDR3: TGTGCCAGCAGCCGGGACTTCTACAATGAGCAGTTCTTC. V usage is TRBV3-1 and J usage is TRBJ2-1; D perhaps matches TRBD2 (6 bases). Germline CDR1 reads LGHDT; CDR2 reads YNNKEL (reference sequence). This CDR3 is built from 13 residues. Deletions cut 4 bases from V and 3 bases from J, with 7 bases between.

As concerns this clonotype: Since a much larger clone is just one base distant, this may be a read error. The chain is built from TRBV24-1 and TRBJ2-1, with D unresolved. CDR1 and CDR2 (germline): KGHDR, SFDVKD. The CDR3 is 12 residues long. The CDR3, as DNA: TGTGCCCCCAGTGCCGGGTACAATGAGCAGTTCTTC. This translates into CAPSAGYNEQFF.

This clonotype was observed a few times. V and J are TRBV20-1 and TRBJ2-7, with TRBD1 matching over 7 bases. This CDR3 is built from 16 residues. Germline trimming cut 0 bases from V and 2 bases from J; bases unmatched to any gene: 10. CDR1 DFQATT and CDR2 SNEGSKA come from the germline V gene (reference sequence). The CDR3 DNA reads as TGCAGTGCTAGAGATCGGGACAGTCCAACTGCCTACGAGCAGTACTTC. Amino acids: CSARDRDSPTAYEQYF.

This chain links TRBV2 with TRBJ1-1; D is possibly TRBD1 (6 bases). CDR3 length: 13 amino acids. V lost 7 bases to trimming and J lost 4 bases, with 13 bases between them. Germline V gene lookup returns CDR1 SNHLY and CDR2 FYNNEI. CDR3 coding DNA: TGTGCCAGCATGTCAGGGGAGCGCACTGAAGCTTTCTTT. Translation: CASMSGERTEAFF.

A note on this clonotype: A much bigger clone sits one base away, suggesting this may be a read error. J is TRBJ2-3 and V is TRBV14, with D unresolved. The CDR3 loop spans 17 amino acids. CDR1 is SGHDN, CDR2 FVKESK, per germline. V lost 2 bases and J 4 bases, leaving 19 bases between the germline ends. CDR3 bases: TGTGCCAGCAGCCAACAACCGACGGAGATCAGCGCAGATACGCAGTATTTT. It translates to CASSQQPTEISADTQYF.

This clonotype was observed a few times. This sequence joins TRBV19 and TRBJ1-5; D is ambiguous. Germline V gene sequence: CDR1 LNHDA, CDR2 SQIVND (reference sequence). Trimming cost V 1 base and J 0 bases, with 7 bases left between them. The CDR3 runs to 15 residues. CDR3 sequence (DNA): TGTGCCAGTAGTATAGTGGGGTTTAGCAATCAGCCCCAGCATTTT. Its protein is CASSIVGFSNQPQHF.

The chain employs TRBV12-3 or TRBV12-4 and TRBJ2-1, with 8 bases aligning to TRBD1. The CDR3 runs to 17 residues. The J segment lost 2 bases and the V segment lost 3 bases, leaving 9 bases of the junction unmatched. CDR3 DNA sequence: TGTGCCAGCAGTTTGGAGGTCGGGACAGGACCCTACAATGAGCAGTTCTTC. Translated: CASSLEVGTGPYNEQFF.

With respect to this clonotype: With a much larger clone just one base away, this may be a read error. The chain is built from TRBV6-2 or TRBV6-3 and TRBJ1-1; TRBD1 agrees at 8 bases. The ends lost 6 bases at V and 6 bases at J; junction bases unmatched: 12. CDR3 length: 15 residues. The germline gives CDR1 MNHEY, CDR2 SVGEGT. This CDR3 is CASSHVDRAYAEAFF. DNA for the CDR3: TGTGCCAGCAGCCATGTGGACAGGGCGTATGCTGAAGCTTTCTTT.